Below are 23 T cell receptor beta chains sequenced from a single sample in a study of T cell clonality in common variable immunodeficiency (dated by TCRdb to about 2015). Findings and caveats that apply to the study as a whole: CVID TCRbeta sequences were reported to have fewer deletions and N-nucleotide insertions and to lack highly modified clones with 13 or more V deletions.

Which antigens these TCRs recognize remains unknown. To prepare the library, the immunoSEQ multiplex PCR assay was applied. This is the immuneACCESS table as TCRdb keeps it, with only in-frame sequences that have V and J called. A part of the clones is gone; compared with another copy, unresolved V genes explain less than half, and the rest is unexplained. The data for this sample show over 15,000 clones, each detected more than once. The ten largest clones take up 6.6% of the sample. Source material: peripheral blood mononuclear cells. The source of these receptors is a human donor with common variable immunodeficiency.

Many counts were recorded for this clone. The CDR3 end is not reached by the read, which stops 3 residues before it; the germline J gene fills it in. The gene calls are TRBV30 and TRBJ1-1; D call uncertain. V dropped 3 bases and J dropped 0 bases, with 17 bases sitting between them. Germline V CDR1 and CDR2: GTSNPN, SVGIG (reference sequence). The CDR3 is made up of 16 amino acids. The CDR3 is CAWRAKGSGLNTEAFF. Incomplete CDR3 DNA: TGTGCCTGGAGAGCAAAAGGATCGGGGTTGAACACTGAA.

A note on this clone: The missing CDR3 end, 3 residues past where the read stops, is filled in from the germline J gene. The gene calls are TRBV19 and TRBJ2-6, with D tentatively TRBD1 (5 bases). The V end lost 6 bases, the J end lost 2 bases, and 11 bases lay between the germline ends. This CDR3 spans 15 amino acids. Germline lookup yields CDR1 LNHDA and CDR2 SQIVND (reference sequence). The chain's CDR3 is CASSQGSTGANVLTF. The CDR3 bases that were read are TGTGCCAGTAGCCAGGGTTCAACTGGGGCCAACGTC.

This clone was seen a handful of times. Coverage ceases 3 residues before the CDR3 finishes, and the germline J gene fills in the end. The identical CDR3 is also encoded by other nucleotide sequences in the sample. This sequence joins TRBV7-9 and TRBJ1-1, with 9 positions matching TRBD1. The CDR3 covers 15 residues. Germline V gene sequence: CDR1 SEHNR, CDR2 FQNEAQ (reference sequence). V was clipped by 5 bases and J by 7 bases; unmatched bases: 11. The sequenced CDR3 bases are TGTGCCAGCAGCCCCAGACAGGGGGAAAGGGATGAA. This translates into CASSPRQGERDE. The full-length CDR3 reads as CASSPRQGERDEAFF.

For this clone: Read sequence stops 3 residues before the CDR3 end, and the germline J gene provides the missing end. This chain joins TRBV6-2 or TRBV6-3 and TRBJ1-1; 7 nucleotides match TRBD1. This CDR3 has 16 amino acids. Germline V gene data show CDR1 as MNHEY and CDR2 as SVGEGT. The trim removed 7 bases at V and 2 bases at J, leaving 13 bases unmatched. Here the CDR3 reads CASINPPGGSNTEAFF. CDR3 DNA (partial): TGTGCCAGCATCAACCCCCCAGGGGGGAGCAACACTGAA.

To note about this clone: Read sequence stops 3 residues before the CDR3 end, and the germline J gene provides the missing end. The chain carries TRBV30 and TRBJ1-4; 9 nucleotides line up with TRBD1. Germline CDR1 and CDR2: GTSNPN and SVGIG (reference sequence). The trim removed 6 bases at V and 6 bases at J, leaving 2 bases unmatched. The CDR3 is 12 amino acids. The CDR3 protein is CACRQGDEKLFF. The part of the CDR3 DNA that was read is TGTGCCTGTAGACAGGGGGATGAAAAA.

In the case of this clone: The read terminates 3 residues before the CDR3 end, so the remaining end is supplied by the germline J gene. The chain uses TRBV19 and TRBJ1-2; 7 positions match TRBD1. Germline V lookup: CDR1 LNHDA, CDR2 SQIVND (reference sequence). Trimming removed 4 bases from V and 0 bases from J; junction bases left unmatched: 5. CDR3 length: 15 amino acids. Here the CDR3 reads CASSKGQHTNYGYTF. Partial CDR3 DNA: TGTGCCAGTAGTAAGGGACAGCATACTAACTATGGC. Full variable domain (outside the CDR3, taken from reference TRBV19 and TRBJ1-2): DGGITQSPKYLFRKEGQNVTLSCEQNLNHDAMYWYRQDPGQGLRLIYYSQIVNDFQKGDIAEGYSVSREKKESFPLTVTSAQKNPTAFYLCASSKGQHTNYGYTFGSGTRLTVV.

At least ten counts were recorded for this clone. The read terminates 3 residues before the CDR3 end, so the remaining end is supplied by the germline J gene. The V gene is TRBV7-3, the J gene TRBJ2-5; a possible D gene is TRBD1 (6 bases). The CDR3 extends over 13 amino acids. Germline V gene data show CDR1 as SGHTA and CDR2 as FQGTGA. Trimming shortened V by 8 bases and J by 4 bases, and 14 bases separated the two germline ends. The DNA read from the CDR3 is TGTGCCAGCGGGGCAGGGGCGGGAGAGACC. The encoded protein is CASGAGAGET. The complete CDR3 protein is CASGAGAGETQYF.

This clone was seen a handful of times. The missing CDR3 end, 3 residues past where the read stops, is filled in from the germline J gene. The chain links TRBV30 to TRBJ1-4, with TRBD1 matching over 7 bases. V shed 0 bases, J shed 3 bases, and the junction held 1 base outside the gene matches. The germline CDR1 and CDR2 sequences are GTSNPN and SVGIG (reference sequence). This CDR3 has 14 residues. This chain's CDR3 is CAWSVGTANEKLFF. The sequenced CDR3 bases are TGTGCCTGGAGTGTAGGGACAGCTAATGAAAAA.

Of note for this clone: The read ends 3 residues early relative to the CDR3; the germline J gene fills the gap. The chain employs TRBV18 and TRBJ2-3; D not certain. V shed 6 bases and J shed 2 bases, with 6 bases lying between them. The CDR3 extends over 12 amino acids. Germline V gene lookup returns CDR1 KGHSH and CDR2 LQKENI. CDR3 amino acids: CASSRYTDTQYF. The DNA read from the CDR3 is TGTGCCAGCTCCCGGTACACAGATACG. Filled out from reference TRBV18 and TRBJ2-3, the complete variable domain reads NAGVMQNPRHLVRRRGQEARLRCSPMKGHSHVYWYRQLPEEGLKFMVYLQKENIIDESGMPKERFSAEFPKEGPSILRIQQVVRGDSAAYFCASSRYTDTQYFGPGTRLTVL.

This clone has at least ten counts. Coverage ceases 3 residues before the CDR3 finishes, and the germline J gene fills in the end. The chain uses TRBV27 and TRBJ1-2; the D gene is possibly TRBD1 (6 bases). The CDR3 is 15 residues long. Deletions cut 2 bases from V and 5 bases from J, with 15 bases between. The germline gives CDR1 MNHEY, CDR2 SMNVEV (reference sequence). The sequenced part of the CDR3 DNA is TGTGCCAGCAGTTTAGAAGGGGGATCAGAATATGGC. Translating gives CASSLEGGSEYG. The CDR3 in its entirety is CASSLEGGSEYGYTF.

In this sample, this clone turned up a few times. The CDR3 goes on 3 residues after the read ends, and that part is filled in from the germline J gene. The genes are TRBV7-9 and TRBJ2-1; the D gene is possibly TRBD2 (6 bases). CDR3 length equals 15 residues. Germline CDR1 reads SEHNR; CDR2 reads FQNEAQ (reference sequence). V shed 5 bases and J shed 4 bases, with 15 bases lying between them. The CDR3 is CASSPTGTPYNEQFF. Incomplete CDR3 DNA: TGTGCCAGCAGCCCGACGGGGACTCCTTACAATGAG.

The sample holds many counts of this clone. The sequence runs out 3 residues before the end of the CDR3; the remainder is reconstructed from the germline J gene. The chain joins TRBV18 to TRBJ2-2; D is perhaps TRBD2 (5 bases). Trimming left V 8 bases short and J 4 bases short, with 11 bases between. From germline, CDR1 is KGHSH and CDR2 LQKENI. CDR3 length: 13 residues. The part of the CDR3 DNA that was read is TGTGCCAGCGCAAACGGGGTCACCGGGGAG. Translating it yields CASANGVTGE. The complete CDR3 sequence is CASANGVTGELFF.

This clone was seen at least ten times. The CDR3 end lies 3 residues beyond the end of the read and is filled in from the germline J gene. The chain is built from TRBV7-9 and TRBJ1-1; D might be TRBD1 (6 bases). The germline gives CDR1 SEHNR, CDR2 FQNEAQ (reference sequence). CDR3 size: 12 residues. Trimming cost V 7 bases and J 4 bases, with 10 bases left between them. The CDR3 DNA, read in part, is TGTGCCAGCACCATAGGGGGCACTGAA. Translating it yields CASTIGGTE. The entire CDR3 sequence reads CASTIGGTEAFF. Looking up the rest from reference TRBV7-9 and TRBJ1-1 gives the full variable domain: DTGVSQNPRHKITKRGQNVTFRCDPISEHNRLYWYRQTLGQGPEFLTYFQNEAQLEKSRLLSDRFSAERPKGSFSTLEIQRTEQGDSAMYLCASTIGGTEAFFGQGTRLTVV.

This clone was detected many times. The CDR3 end is not reached by the read, which stops 3 residues before it; the germline J gene fills it in. The V and J genes are TRBV29-1 and TRBJ2-3; 7 bases map to TRBD1. Germline-derived CDR1 and CDR2 are SQVTM and ANQGSEA. The CDR3 spans 13 residues. Trimming took 3 bases from V and 6 from J; bases not matched to a gene: 6. CDR3: CSVELQGLDTQYF. CDR3 DNA (partial): TGCAGCGTTGAGTTACAGGGGCTGGATACG.

This clone has ten or more counts. The read is 3 residues too short to cover the CDR3 end, so that end is filled in from the germline J gene. The V and J genes are TRBV29-1 and TRBJ2-1, with 14 bases lining up with TRBD2. Looked up from germline, CDR1 is SQVTM and CDR2 is ANQGSEA. With V trimmed by 6 bases and J by 6 bases, 4 bases remained unmatched. This CDR3 contains 14 residues. The covered CDR3 bases are TGCAGCGTGCGAGGGACTAGCGGGAGCAATGAG. Protein: CSVRGTSGSNE. The whole CDR3 sequence is CSVRGTSGSNEQFF.

This clone has ten or more counts. The read comes to an end 3 residues before the CDR3 does, leaving the germline J gene to fill in the end. This chain joins TRBV7-2 and TRBJ2-3; weak D call: TRBD2 (5 bases). Germline CDR1 SGHTA, CDR2 FQGNSA. The CDR3 has 14 amino acids. The V and J ends lost 5 bases and 2 bases respectively, with 11 bases between them. The CDR3 reads CASSLGLHTDTQYF. The CDR3 bases that were read are TGTGCCAGCAGCCTCGGACTTCACACAGATACG.

In this sample, this clone turned up a few times. The read ends 3 residues early relative to the CDR3; the germline J gene fills the gap. The rearrangement links TRBV20-1 to TRBJ2-3; the match to TRBD2 covers 9 bases. Germline CDR1 DFQATT, CDR2 SNEGSKA (reference sequence). V shed 0 bases, J shed 3 bases, and the junction held 4 bases outside the gene matches. This CDR3 comprises 15 residues. The covered CDR3 bases are TGCAGTGCTAGAGATCGCGGGGGGGGGACAGATACG. Its translation: CSARDRGGGTDT. The full-length CDR3 reads as CSARDRGGGTDTQYF.

Remarks on this clone: Coverage ceases 3 residues before the CDR3 finishes, and the germline J gene fills in the end. The chain couples TRBV19 to TRBJ2-3; 8 bases agree with TRBD2. Germline loops: CDR1 LNHDA, CDR2 SQIVND (reference sequence). V gave up 3 bases and J gave up 1 base; unmatched junction bases: 6. The CDR3 has 16 residues. CDR3 sequence reads: CASSMSLAGGTDTQYF. CDR3 bases read: TGTGCCAGTAGTATGAGTCTAGCGGGCGGCACAGATACG.

This clone was seen ten or more times. The sequenced fragment ends 3 residues before the CDR3 boundary, so the rest is inferred from the germline J gene. The chain uses TRBV20-1 and TRBJ1-2, with TRBD1 identical over 8 bases. Germline assignment: CDR1 DFQATT and CDR2 SNEGSKA (reference sequence). The ends lost 0 bases at V and 3 bases at J; junction bases unmatched: 6. The CDR3 is 15 amino acids. CDR3 protein: CSARDADRAYYGYTF. The sequenced CDR3 bases are TGCAGTGCTAGAGATGCGGACAGGGCCTACTATGGC.

This clone ranks as medium-sized. The read finishes 3 residues shy of the CDR3 end, and the germline J gene is used to complete it. In the same sample, other DNA sequences code for this CDR3. This chain joins TRBV10-3 and TRBJ2-5; 7 bases are shared with TRBD2. V shed 2 bases and J 4 bases; nucleotides not matched to a gene: 1. The CDR3 covers 13 residues. Germline-derived CDR1 and CDR2 are ENHRY and SYGVKD. The sequenced CDR3 bases are TGTGCCATCAGTGAGCGCGGGGGAGAGACC. This encodes CAISERGGET. Given in full, the CDR3 is CAISERGGETQYF.

Worth noting for this clone: The read comes to an end 3 residues before the CDR3 does, leaving the germline J gene to fill in the end. V is TRBV18 and J is TRBJ1-1; no definite D call. The germline CDR1 and CDR2 sequences are KGHSH and LQKENI. With 3 bases removed from V and 2 bases from J, the gap between germline ends came to 16 bases. The CDR3 has 16 amino acids. CDR3 in amino acids: CASSPPNRSGNTEAFF. CDR3 DNA (partial): TGTGCCAGCTCACCCCCAAACAGATCCGGTAACACTGAA.

In regard to this clone: Sequencing ends 3 residues short of the CDR3 end; the germline J gene provides the rest. This chain joins TRBV6-1 and TRBJ2-7; 7 bases map to TRBD1. Trimming cost V 4 bases and J 2 bases; bases outside gene matches: 11. The CDR3 sequence is 16 residues long. CDR1 is MNHNS, CDR2 SASEGT, per germline. The sequenced CDR3 bases are TGTGCCAGCAGTGTCCGGGGTGGGGACAGTACCTACGAG. Translated, it gives CASSVRGGDSTYE. The whole CDR3 is CASSVRGGDSTYEQYF.

This clone was counted between two and nine times. The read ends 3 residues before the CDR3 terminus; that terminus is restored from the germline J gene. The rearrangement uses TRBV5-5 and TRBJ2-5; D unresolved. V lost 6 bases and J 2 bases, leaving 14 bases between the germline ends. There are 14 residues in the CDR3. In germline, CDR1 is SGHKS, CDR2 YYEKEE (reference sequence). The DNA read from the CDR3 is TGTGCCAGCACCATCCAGGCAGTACAAGAGACC. Translation gives CASTIQAVQET. The whole CDR3 reads CASTIQAVQETQYF. Full variable domain (missing parts from reference TRBV5-5 and TRBJ2-5): DAGVTQSPTHLIKTRGQQVTLRCSPISGHKSVSWYQQVLGQGPQFIFQYYEKEERGRGNFPDRFSARQFPNYSSELNVNALLLGDSALYLCASTIQAVQETQYFGPGTRLLVL.